A single T cell receptor beta chain is shown here with its context. The antigen is undetermined. V gave up 3 bases and J gave up 8 bases, with 17 bases separating them. Germline values: CDR1 DFQATT, CDR2 SNEGSKA (reference sequence). The CDR3 runs to 14 residues. The authors incorporated unique molecular identifiers into the TCR beta cDNA libraries. Researchers reported 400,000 to 600,000 cDNA molecules coming from roughly 1 to 10 million T cells. Each CDR3 protein is one row after TCRdb ran MiXCR on the PCR reads. The table shows around 710,000 distinct CDR3 sequences, with under 60% occurring only once. This entry belongs to a study of post-analysis software for immune sequencing data. In the study overall: Relapsing-remitting, secondary progressive and progressive-relapsing multiple sclerosis courses were included. Overall study findings and caveats: In patients, TRBV5-6, TRBV5-1 and TRBV20-1 belonged to roughly five TRBV segments found more frequently than in controls. There was significantly lower normalized Chao1 diversity in multiple sclerosis patients than in controls.

The clonotype originates from a girl aged 10-17 years with multiple sclerosis. The genes are TRBV20-1 and TRBJ2-1, with D maybe TRBD2 (6 bases). The specimen was blood. CDR3 nucleotide sequence: TGCAGTGCTAGCTATGGACTACCTTTAGATGAGCAGTTCTTC. Its protein product is CSASYGLPLDEQFF.